These 31 T cell receptor beta chains were all obtained from the same sample, sequenced in a study of shared clonotypes between healthy human individuals. The protocol was immunoSEQ multiplex PCR, while the TCRdb copy is restricted to in-frame clones and leaves out a portion. The data show roughly 490,000 clones, 60% to 85% seen once. Sequencing was done on a sample of PBMCs. Receptors originate from a middle-aged woman in good health. Some clones in this sample may be carry-over from other donors' samples.

The chain joins TRBV6-6 to TRBJ2-7; D assignment may be TRBD1 or TRBD2 (5 bases each). V lost 7 bases and J 2 bases, leaving 15 bases between the germline ends. The CDR3 totals 14 residues. From germline, CDR1 is MNHNY and CDR2 SVGAGI (reference sequence). CDR3 DNA sequence: TGTGCCAGCACCCTCCTGGGGGTCACCTACGAGCAGTACTTC. Translating gives CASTLLGVTYEQYF.

DNA for the CDR3: TGTGCCAGTAATCCAGCGGGCTACAGCTCCTACAATGAGCAGTTCTTC. Translated: CASNPAGYSSYNEQFF. This chain uses TRBV19 with TRBJ2-1; D is perhaps TRBD2 (6 bases). Germline CDR1 and CDR2: LNHDA and SQIVND (reference sequence). V was pared by 7 bases and J by 0 bases, with 16 bases between. The CDR3 is 16 residues long.

The J gene is TRBJ2-7, the V gene TRBV11-2, with a tentative D call TRBD2 (5 bases). This CDR3 is 14 amino acids long. The ends were cut back, 5 bases at V and 0 bases at J, with 11 bases in the middle. Germline V gene sequence: CDR1 SGHAT, CDR2 FQNNGV. In nucleotides, the CDR3 is TGTGCCAGCAGCAGGACTGTAAGCTCCTACGAGCAGTACTTC. Its protein is CASSRTVSSYEQYF.

This chain links TRBV27 with TRBJ2-7; 10 positions match TRBD2. Germline assignment: CDR1 MNHEY and CDR2 SMNVEV (reference sequence). The CDR3 extends over 16 amino acids. Germline trimming cut 3 bases from V and 4 bases from J; bases unmatched to any gene: 9. The CDR3: CASSFLAGAARYEQYF. CDR3 in DNA: TGTGCCAGCAGTTTCCTAGCGGGAGCCGCAAGGTACGAGCAGTACTTC.

The chain carries TRBV7-8 and TRBJ2-1; no clear D. V lost 5 bases and J 12 bases, leaving 20 bases between the germline ends. The CDR3 consists of 14 residues. The germline CDR1 and CDR2 sequences are SGHVS and FQNEAQ. CDR3: CASSQIDEQGRQFF. The DNA for the CDR3 is TGTGCCAGCAGCCAGATCGACGAGCAAGGCAGGCAGTTCTTC.

Notes on this clone: The junction departs from germline at one end; a sequencing error may be responsible. The chain is built from TRBV6-6 and TRBJ1-2; D uncertain. Germline V gives CDR1 MNHNY, CDR2 SVGAGI (reference sequence). The CDR3 consists of 13 residues. CDR3 DNA sequence: TGTGCCAGCAGTTTCAGGAACAACTATGGCTGCACCTTC. The encoded protein is CASSFRNNYGCTF.

This chain connects TRBV21-1 to TRBJ2-7. TRBV21-1 is described as a pseudogene. There are 11 residues in the CDR3. CDR3 sequence (DNA): TGTGCCAGCAGCACGGGGCCCGAGCAGTACTTC. Its protein product is CASSTGPEQYF.

This clone was detected a few times. This chain joins TRBV6-1 and TRBJ2-1; unclear D gene. Germline V gives CDR1 MNHNS, CDR2 SASEGT. The CDR3 has 16 residues. The germline V and J ends were trimmed by 3 bases and 0 bases, with 12 bases remaining between them. The CDR3 here is CASSEFAGSSYNEQFF. CDR3 bases: TGTGCCAGCAGTGAGTTTGCAGGAAGCTCCTACAATGAGCAGTTCTTC.

This clone was recorded once. The chain links TRBV27 to TRBJ2-7; D may be TRBD1 (7 bases). The CDR3 has 16 residues. The germline V and J ends were trimmed by 5 bases and 3 bases, with 20 bases remaining between them. Germline values: CDR1 MNHEY, CDR2 SMNVEV (reference sequence). CDR3: CASSPRTGGDIYEQYF. The CDR3 nucleotides read TGTGCCAGCAGTCCCAGGACAGGAGGGGACATCTACGAGCAGTACTTC.

The chain carries TRBV5-4 and TRBJ2-5; tentatively, D is TRBD1 (6 bases). The CDR3 runs to 13 residues. Trimming pared 0 bases from V and 5 bases from J, leaving 8 bases between. Germline V lookup: CDR1 SGHNT, CDR2 YYREEE (reference sequence). CDR3 in DNA: TGTGCCAGCAGCTTGGACAGGGAGGAGACCCAGTACTTC. Amino acid sequence: CASSLDREETQYF.

This clone has only a few counts. The genes are TRBV5-6 and TRBJ2-1, with D perhaps being TRBD1 or TRBD2 (6 bases each). The CDR3 extends over 16 amino acids. From germline, CDR1 is SGHDT and CDR2 YYEEEE. Trimming left V 0 bases short and J 1 base short, with 11 bases between. The CDR3 reads CASSLVQGRSYNEQFF. The CDR3 DNA reads TGTGCCAGCAGCTTGGTCCAGGGGAGGTCCTACAATGAGCAGTTCTTC. The whole variable domain, filled in from reference TRBV5-6 and TRBJ2-1, reads DAGVTQSPTHLIKTRGQQVTLRCSPKSGHDTVSWYQQALGQGPQFIFQYYEEEERQRGNFPDRFSGHQFPNYSSELNVNALLLGDSALYLCASSLVQGRSYNEQFFGPGTRLTVL.

The chain links TRBV30 to TRBJ2-7; 8 bases are shared with TRBD2. V was clipped by 2 bases and J by 3 bases; unmatched bases: 6. Germline lookup yields CDR1 GTSNPN and CDR2 SVGIG (reference sequence). The CDR3 length is 14 residues. The CDR3 DNA follows: TGTGCCTGGAGTAAAACTAGCGGCCACTACGAGCAGTACTTC. Its protein product is CAWSKTSGHYEQYF.

The gene calls are TRBV9 and TRBJ2-3, with 10 bases matching TRBD2. Germline trimming cut 5 bases from V and 5 bases from J; bases unmatched to any gene: 11. Germline values: CDR1 SGDLS, CDR2 YYNGEE. The length of the CDR3 is 16 residues. The CDR3 nucleotides are TGTGCCAGCAGTCAAACCCTAGCGGGAGTACGAGATACGCAGTATTTT. Encoded protein: CASSQTLAGVRDTQYF.

V usage is TRBV7-2 and J usage is TRBJ2-3; TRBD1 or TRBD2 may be the D gene (5 bases each). The CDR3 length is 15 residues. V was pared by 6 bases and J by 2 bases, with 15 bases between. CDR1 is SGHTA, CDR2 FQGNSA, per germline. CDR3: CASRSPGRYTDTQYF. The CDR3 DNA is TGTGCCAGCAGGTCACCGGGACGGTACACAGATACGCAGTATTTT.

This clone was seen a handful of times. This chain links TRBV6-6 with TRBJ2-5, with 12 nucleotides matching TRBD1. From germline, CDR1 is MNHNY and CDR2 SVGAGI (reference sequence). V dropped 8 bases and J dropped 5; count of bases not matched to a gene: 6. The CDR3 length is 14 residues. The CDR3 coding sequence is TGTGCCAGCCGCGGGACAGGGGGCGGGGAGACCCAGTACTTC. Amino acid sequence: CASRGTGGGETQYF.

The chain employs TRBV5-4 and TRBJ2-3, with a weak D call TRBD1 (5 bases). Trimming left V 4 bases short and J 2 bases short, with 14 bases between. Germline CDR1 and CDR2: SGHNT and YYREEE (reference sequence). The CDR3 length is 15 residues. CDR3 region: CASSLGVSYTDTQYF. The CDR3 DNA is TGTGCCAGCAGCCTAGGGGTCTCCTACACAGATACGCAGTATTTT.

The chain has TRBV5-1 and TRBJ2-2; D assignment may be TRBD1 or TRBD2 (6 bases each). Germline values: CDR1 SGHRS, CDR2 YFSETQ. The CDR3 totals 16 residues. V lost 0 bases to trimming and J lost 3 bases, with 12 bases between them. The CDR3 nucleotides are TGCGCCAGCAGCTTGGGCGCAGGGGAGGACACCGGGGAGCTGTTTTTT. This gives the protein CASSLGAGEDTGELFF.

The rearrangement joins TRBV5-1 to TRBJ2-1; D remains ambiguous. Per the germline V gene, CDR1 is SGHRS and CDR2 is YFSETQ. The V end lost 4 bases, the J end lost 11 bases, and 13 bases lay between the germline ends. CDR3 length equals 12 residues. The CDR3 bases are TGCGCCAGCAGCGCCTCCACCTGGCAGCAGTTCTTC. Encoded protein: CASSASTWQQFF.

V and J are TRBV6-4 and TRBJ2-1, with 11 bases lining up with TRBD1. Germline V lookup: CDR1 MRHNA, CDR2 SNTAGT. This CDR3 contains 16 residues. Trimming cost V 0 bases and J 8 bases; bases outside gene matches: 6. The CDR3 nucleotides read TGTGCCAGCAGTGACTCCGGGACAGGGGGTTATCATGAGCAGTTCTTC. It codes for CASSDSGTGGYHEQFF.

The rearrangement joins TRBV7-9 to TRBJ2-2; D may correspond to TRBD1 or TRBD2 (7 bases each). This CDR3 spans 17 amino acids. V lost 5 bases to trimming and J lost 4 bases, with 20 bases between them. CDR1 is SEHNR, CDR2 FQNEAQ, per germline (reference sequence). CDR3 protein: CASSPGGGLAATGELFF. For the CDR3, the DNA is TGTGCCAGCAGCCCAGGGGGGGGTCTAGCGGCCACCGGGGAGCTGTTTTTT.

About this clone itself: A far larger clone differs by one base, so this is likely a read error. This chain joins TRBV7-9 and TRBJ1-2; 7 bases map to TRBD1. CDR1 and CDR2 (germline): SEHNR, FQNEAQ (reference sequence). The length of the CDR3 is 15 residues. The CDR3 sequence: CASSFGAGGNYGYTF. Written as DNA, the CDR3 is TGTGCCAGCAGCTTCGGGGCAGGGGGAAACTATGGTTACACCTTC.

About this clone: In the same sample, other DNA sequences code for this CDR3. The rearrangement joins TRBV7-9 to TRBJ2-7; the match to TRBD1 covers 8 bases. This CDR3 spans 14 amino acids. Germline CDR1 and CDR2: SEHNR and FQNEAQ (reference sequence). V dropped 4 bases and J dropped 2; count of bases not matched to a gene: 4. The CDR3 here is CASSSDRGTYEQYF. In nucleotides, the CDR3 is TGTGCCAGCAGCTCAGACAGGGGCACCTACGAGCAGTACTTC. The whole variable domain, remainder taken from reference TRBV7-9 and TRBJ2-7, is DTGVSQNPRHKITKRGQNVTFRCDPISEHNRLYWYRQTLGQGPEFLTYFQNEAQLEKSRLLSDRFSAERPKGSFSTLEIQRTEQGDSAMYLCASSSDRGTYEQYFGPGTRLTVT.

The table lists this clone with a count of one. The V gene is TRBV11-2, the J gene TRBJ2-3; 12 nucleotides align to TRBD2. Trimming cost V 5 bases and J 3 bases; bases outside gene matches: 15. Germline-derived CDR1 and CDR2 are SGHAT and FQNNGV. The CDR3 sequence is 19 residues long. The CDR3 protein is CASSDTGTSGWHGTDTQYF. CDR3 sequence (DNA): TGTGCCAGCAGCGACACCGGGACTAGCGGGTGGCATGGGACAGATACGCAGTATTTT.

V is TRBV7-2 and J is TRBJ2-1, with D maybe TRBD1 (6 bases). CDR1 and CDR2 from the germline V gene are SGHTA and FQGNSA. V lost 5 bases to trimming and J lost 3 bases, with 11 bases between them. This CDR3 has 14 residues. As DNA, the CDR3 is TGTGCCAGCAGCCCGGACAGAATCTACAATGAGCAGTTCTTC. It specifies CASSPDRIYNEQFF.

Only one count was recorded for this clone. This chain joins TRBV6-5 and TRBJ2-2; D is unresolved. This CDR3 is 14 amino acids long. The germline gives CDR1 MNHEY, CDR2 SVGAGI. V dropped 8 bases and J dropped 7 bases, with 17 bases sitting between them. CDR3 amino acids: CASSRTPSGGELFF. The CDR3, as DNA: TGTGCCAGCTCTCGGACCCCCTCGGGCGGGGAGCTGTTTTTT.

The chain employs TRBV7-8 and TRBJ2-1; the D gene is possibly TRBD1 (6 bases). The CDR3 covers 14 residues. Germline V CDR1 and CDR2: SGHVS, FQNEAQ. Deletions cut 2 bases from V and 6 bases from J, with 11 bases between. Here the CDR3 reads CASSLYRDTNEQFF. CDR3 DNA sequence: TGTGCCAGCAGCTTATACCGGGACACCAATGAGCAGTTCTTC.

The chain employs TRBV2 and TRBJ2-1, with D unclear. The CDR3 sequence is 15 residues long. V shed 4 bases and J shed 0 bases, with 10 bases lying between them. The germline V gene encodes CDR1 SNHLY and CDR2 FYNNEI. The CDR3, as DNA: TGTGCCAGCAGTGTTGGCAGGAGCTCCTACAATGAGCAGTTCTTC. Protein sequence: CASSVGRSSYNEQFF.

The CDR3 region has the DNA TGTGCCAGCAGTTTATATCCCCCCCGCGGGAACTCTGGAAACACCATATATTTT. Its translation is CASSLYPPRGNSGNTIYF. The genes are TRBV27 and TRBJ1-3; D call uncertain. CDR1 and CDR2 (germline): MNHEY, SMNVEV (reference sequence). The CDR3 covers 18 residues. V was shortened by 1 base and J by 0 bases, with 16 bases between the two germline ends.

This clone showed up just once. V and J are TRBV5-1 and TRBJ2-7, with 10 bases aligning to TRBD2. The CDR3 runs to 16 residues. Germline values: CDR1 SGHRS, CDR2 YFSETQ. With 3 bases clipped from V and 1 base from J, the junction kept 7 bases outside the gene matches. CDR3 nucleotides: TGCGCCAGCAGCTCCAGACTAGCGGGTATATCCTACGAGCAGTACTTC. It encodes CASSSRLAGISYEQYF. Using reference TRBV5-1 and TRBJ2-7 for the parts outside the CDR3, the full variable domain is KAGVTQTPRYLIKTRGQQVTLSCSPISGHRSVSWYQQTPGQGLQFLFEYFSETQRNKGNFPGRFSGRQFSNSRSEMNVSTLELGDSALYLCASSSRLAGISYEQYFGPGTRLTVT.

In the case of this clone: With a far larger clone one base away, a read error is the likely cause. The chain couples TRBV30 to TRBJ2-1; no clear D. The length of the CDR3 is 12 residues. CDR1 is GTSNPN and CDR2 is SVGIG in the germline V gene (reference sequence). CDR3 sequence (DNA): TGTGCCTGGAGCGGCGCCTACAATGAGCAGCTCTTC. It codes for CAWSGAYNEQLF.

The J gene is TRBJ2-7, the V gene TRBV7-6; D may match TRBD1 or TRBD2 (7 bases each). CDR3 size: 16 residues. Trimming shortened V by 1 base and J by 5 bases, and 18 bases separated the two germline ends. Germline-derived CDR1 and CDR2 are SGHVS and FNYEAQ. DNA of the CDR3: TGTGCCAGCAGCTTAGGGGGGGGACAGTCTCTCGACGAGCAGTACTTC. This sequence encodes CASSLGGGQSLDEQYF.